This T cell receptor beta chain was identified in a study of technical replicates of blood from a handful of donors. The CDR3 runs to 14 residues. V was clipped by 3 bases and J by 6 bases; unmatched bases: 7. Germline V gene data show CDR1 as KGHSH and CDR2 as LQKENI. This clone was counted a single time. The assay was immunoSEQ multiplex PCR, and TCRdb's table has in-frame clones only and misses some. The sample contains fewer than 70,000 clones, around 94% of which appear only once. This chain connects TRBV18 to TRBJ1-2; 7 nucleotides line up with TRBD1. This receptor was taken from a human donor in good health. The sequenced sample was T cells isolated from PBMCs. CDR3 region: CASSPDRVKNGYTF. The CDR3 nucleotides are TGTGCCAGCTCACCCGACAGGGTAAAGAATGGCTACACCTTC.